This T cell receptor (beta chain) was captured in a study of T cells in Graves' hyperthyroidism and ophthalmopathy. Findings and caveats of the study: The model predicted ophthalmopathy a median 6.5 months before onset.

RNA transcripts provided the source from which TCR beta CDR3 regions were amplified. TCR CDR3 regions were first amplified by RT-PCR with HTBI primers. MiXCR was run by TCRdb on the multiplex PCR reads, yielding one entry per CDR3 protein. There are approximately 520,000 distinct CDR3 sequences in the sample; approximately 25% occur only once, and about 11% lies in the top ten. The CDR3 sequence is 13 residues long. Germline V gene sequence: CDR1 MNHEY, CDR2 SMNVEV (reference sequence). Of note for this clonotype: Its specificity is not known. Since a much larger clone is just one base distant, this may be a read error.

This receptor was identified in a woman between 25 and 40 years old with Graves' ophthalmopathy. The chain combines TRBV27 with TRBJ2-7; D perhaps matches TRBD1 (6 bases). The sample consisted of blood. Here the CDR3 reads CASCFSDSYEQYF. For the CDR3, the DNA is TGTGCCAGCTGTTTCTCGGACAGCTACGAGCAGTACTTC.